These 8 T cell receptor beta chains were all obtained from the same sample, sequenced in a study of blood T cell repertoires in COVID-19. Repertoires were generated with immunoSEQ multiplex PCR, while TCRdb's copy carries only in-frame clones and drops some. Of about 180,000 clones listed, over 80% are singletons. The sequencing sample was made of peripheral blood. These receptors were obtained from a woman aged 45-59 years with acute or convalescent COVID-19.

The CDR3 DNA reads as TGTGCCACCAGTGACGGTACTAGCGGGAGTTTCACAGATACGCAGTATTTT. Protein product: CATSDGTSGSFTDTQYF. V gene TRBV24-1 combines with J gene TRBJ2-3, with 11 bases aligning to TRBD2. The germline gives CDR1 KGHDR, CDR2 SFDVKD. The V segment lost 4 bases and the J segment 2 bases; nucleotides outside the gene matches: 7. This CDR3 has 17 residues.

V is TRBV5-5 and J is TRBJ2-1; 7 bases are a match to TRBD2. CDR1 and CDR2 from the germline V gene are SGHKS and YYEKEE (reference sequence). Losses at the gene ends were 0 bases for V and 5 bases for J; bases not matched to a gene: 5. CDR3 length equals 15 residues. In DNA, the CDR3 is TGTGCCAGCAGCTTGGATGCGCGGGGGAACAATGAGCAGTTCTTC. Its translation is CASSLDARGNNEQFF.

The chain has TRBV6-2 or TRBV6-3 and TRBJ1-4, with D perhaps matching TRBD1 (6 bases). This CDR3 has 14 residues. V dropped 2 bases and J dropped 5 bases, with 9 bases sitting between them. Germline CDR1 reads MNHEY; CDR2 reads SVGEGT. CDR3 sequence (DNA): TGTGCCAGCAGTTACCAGGGGTTCAATGAAAAACTGTTTTTT. It encodes CASSYQGFNEKLFF.

The CDR3 loop is CASSQSDRATNEKLFF. DNA for the CDR3: TGTGCCAGCAGCCAATCGGACAGGGCAACTAATGAAAAACTGTTTTTT. The rearrangement uses TRBV3-1 (or the pseudogene TRBV3-2) and TRBJ1-4, with 8 positions matching TRBD1. The CDR3 has 16 residues. Trimming took 2 bases from V and 0 from J; bases not matched to a gene: 2. The germline V gene encodes CDR1 LGHDT and CDR2 YNNKEL (reference sequence).

This chain joins TRBV14 and TRBJ2-1; no reliable D call. V was cut by 2 bases and J by 5 bases, with 16 bases left in between. The V gene's germline CDR1 is SGHDN and CDR2 FVKESK. This CDR3 is built from 16 residues. The CDR3 coding sequence is TGTGCCAGCAGCCAACGACCTCTACTAAGCGACAATGAGCAGTTCTTC. It specifies CASSQRPLLSDNEQFF.

The chain has TRBV6-6 and TRBJ2-7; TRBD2 matches at 12 bases. V lost 4 bases to trimming and J lost 3 bases; unmatched junction nucleotides: 7. This CDR3 has 16 amino acids. CDR1 is MNHNY and CDR2 is SVGAGI in the germline V gene (reference sequence). DNA of the CDR3: TGTGCCAGCAGTTCCTCCGGACTAGCGGGAAACTACGAGCAGTACTTC. It is translated as CASSSSGLAGNYEQYF.

This chain's CDR3 is CASSRLGGEQYF. The DNA of the CDR3 is TGTGCCAGCAGTCGGCTAGGGGGCGAGCAGTACTTC. The chain carries TRBV7-2 and TRBJ2-7, with a possible D match to TRBD1 (6 bases). From germline, CDR1 is SGHTA and CDR2 FQGNSA. V was clipped by 6 bases and J by 6 bases, with 12 bases between them. The CDR3 length is 12 residues.

The CDR3 nucleotides are TGTGCCAGCAGCACAGCAGCGGGGGGGACTTACGAGCAGTACTTC. Its translation is CASSTAAGGTYEQYF. The chain carries TRBV7-7 and TRBJ2-7; 10 nucleotides match TRBD2. Germline V CDR1 and CDR2: SSHAT, FNYEAQ (reference sequence). With 5 bases clipped from V and 4 bases from J, the junction kept 8 bases outside the gene matches. This CDR3 is built from 15 residues.